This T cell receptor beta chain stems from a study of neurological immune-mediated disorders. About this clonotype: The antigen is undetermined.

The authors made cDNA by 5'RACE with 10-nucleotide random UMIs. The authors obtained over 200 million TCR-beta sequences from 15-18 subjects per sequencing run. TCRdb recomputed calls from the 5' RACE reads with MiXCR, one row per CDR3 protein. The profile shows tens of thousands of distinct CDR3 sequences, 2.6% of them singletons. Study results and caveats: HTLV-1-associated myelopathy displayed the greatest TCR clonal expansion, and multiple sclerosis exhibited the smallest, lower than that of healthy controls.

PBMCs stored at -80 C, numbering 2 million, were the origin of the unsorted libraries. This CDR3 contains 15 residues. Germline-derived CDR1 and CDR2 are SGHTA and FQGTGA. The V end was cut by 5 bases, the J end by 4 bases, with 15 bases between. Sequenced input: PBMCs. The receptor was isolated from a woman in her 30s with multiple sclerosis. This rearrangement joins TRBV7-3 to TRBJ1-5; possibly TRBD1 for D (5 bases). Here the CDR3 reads CASSAPGTGNQPQHF. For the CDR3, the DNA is TGTGCCAGCAGCGCCCCAGGGACGGGAAATCAGCCCCAGCATTTT.